Below, one T cell receptor beta chain is given with its context. This CDR3 spans 13 amino acids. Germline lookup yields CDR1 MNHEY and CDR2 SVGAGI. Between the trimmed V and J ends, which lost 2 bases and 9 bases, there was a span of 11 bases. Sequencing used immunoSEQ multiplex PCR; TCRdb keeps in-frame clones, though not all of them. This sample has about 140,000 clones, with 92% found just once. This sample was included in a study of T cell responses to AZD1222 COVID-19 vaccine. The material sequenced was peripheral blood, taken on day 0 of AZD1222 vaccination. The receptor comes from an adult in good health. This chain connects TRBV6-5 to TRBJ2-1; a possible D gene is TRBD1 (5 bases). In nucleotides, the CDR3 is TGTGCCAGCAGTTACGGGTGGGGCGCTGAGCAGTTCTTC. Translating gives CASSYGWGAEQFF.